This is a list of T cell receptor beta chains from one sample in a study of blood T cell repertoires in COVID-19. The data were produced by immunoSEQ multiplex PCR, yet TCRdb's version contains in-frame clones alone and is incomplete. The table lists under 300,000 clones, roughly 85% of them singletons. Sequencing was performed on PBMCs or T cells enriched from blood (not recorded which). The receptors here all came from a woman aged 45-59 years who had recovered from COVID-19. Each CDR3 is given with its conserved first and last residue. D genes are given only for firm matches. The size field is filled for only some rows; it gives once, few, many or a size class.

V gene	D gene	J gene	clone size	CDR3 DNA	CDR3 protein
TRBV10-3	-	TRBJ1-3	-	TGTGCCATCAGGAAACTACCGACAGCCACAAGCTCTGGAAACACCATATATTTT	CAIRKLPTATSSGNTIYF
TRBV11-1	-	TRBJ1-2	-	TGTGCCAGCAGCTTGAGGCGACCAACAGGATCCTATGGCTACACCTTC	CASSLRRPTGSYGYTF
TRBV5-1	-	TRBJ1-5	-	TGCGCCAGCAGCTTGGAGGGAGGGATGGGGCAGCCCCAGCATTTT	CASSLEGGMGQPQHF
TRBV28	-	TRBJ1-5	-	TGTGCCAGCAGTTTAGGGCGGGAGCCCCAGCATTTT	CASSLGREPQHF
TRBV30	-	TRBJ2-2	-	TGTGCCTGGAGTGTACTCGAGGGTACCGGGGAGCTGTTTTTT	CAWSVLEGTGELFF
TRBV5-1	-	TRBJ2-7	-	TGCGCCAGCAGCTTCCAGGGTATGTACGAGCAGTACTTC	CASSFQGMYEQYF
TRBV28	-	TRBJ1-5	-	TGTGCCAGCAGAACATCTTATAGCAATCAGCCCCAGCATTTT	CASRTSYSNQPQHF
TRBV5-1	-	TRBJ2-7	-	TGCGCCAGCAGCCCCTCCCCGACTATAATCGGCTACGAGCAGTACTTC	CASSPSPTIIGYEQYF
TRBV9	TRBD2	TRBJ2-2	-	TGTGCCAGCAGCGTAGTCCCGGGAGGGTCGACCGGGGAGCTGTTTTTT	CASSVVPGGSTGELFF
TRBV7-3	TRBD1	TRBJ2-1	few	TGTGCCAGCAGCTTAACCCCCCAGGGGGCTGGTATCGATGAGCAGTTCTTC	CASSLTPQGAGIDEQFF
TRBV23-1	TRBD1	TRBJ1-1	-	TGCGCCACCGTGCAGGGGGCTCGGACTGAAGCTTTCTTT	CATVQGARTEAFF
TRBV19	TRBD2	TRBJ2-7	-	TGTGCCAGTACCCCCGGTGTAGCGGGAGGGGGGTCCTACGAGCAGTACTTC	CASTPGVAGGGSYEQYF
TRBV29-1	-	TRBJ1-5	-	TGCAGCGTTGGGGAGAGGGATCAGCCCCAGCATTTT	CSVGERDQPQHF
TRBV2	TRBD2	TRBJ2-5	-	TGTGCCCGGCAGAGGGAACTAGCGGGAGTGGGAGAGACCCAGTACTTC	CARQRELAGVGETQYF
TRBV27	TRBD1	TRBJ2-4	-	TGTGCCAGCAGTTTATCCCCCCGACAGGGAGAAAACATTCAGTACTTC	CASSLSPRQGENIQYF
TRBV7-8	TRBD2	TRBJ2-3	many	TGTGCCAGCAGCTTAGTCACCCTAGCGGGAGGCCCTGACACAGATACGCAGTATTTT	CASSLVTLAGGPDTDTQYF
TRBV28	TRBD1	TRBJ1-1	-	TGTGCCAGCAGTTTATCCTACAGGGGGTTGAACACTGAAGCTTTCTTT	CASSLSYRGLNTEAFF
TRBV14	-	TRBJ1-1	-	TGTGCCAGCAGCCACTTACCCGGGGTACGGGGGACTGAAGCTTTCTTT	CASSHLPGVRGTEAFF
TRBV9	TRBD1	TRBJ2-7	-	TGTGCCAGCAGCGTAGCGGACAGGGAGTACGAGCAGTACTTC	CASSVADREYEQYF
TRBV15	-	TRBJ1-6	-	TGTGCCACCAGCCCAGCCTGGGAGTCCTATAATTCACCCCTCCACTTT	CATSPAWESYNSPLHF
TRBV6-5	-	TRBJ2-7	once	TGTGCCAGCAGGGACATAGGACCATTCTACGAGCAGTACTTC	CASRDIGPFYEQYF
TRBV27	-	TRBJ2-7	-	TGTGCCAGCAGTTTCTTTACAAGCTCCTACGAGCAGTACTTC	CASSFFTSSYEQYF